This section outlines one T cell receptor (beta chain) sequence together with its context. Its target is unknown. TCRdb re-called the RT-PCR reads through MiXCR, storing one row per CDR3 protein. The repertoire consists of about 500,000 distinct CDR3 sequences, with approximately 7.7% occurring once and the leading ten covering around 12%. This record belongs to a study of response to subunit inactivated influenza vaccine. The study, taken as a whole, reports: After each seasonal influenza vaccination, few new T cells are recruited, the authors suggested.

Sequenced here: PBMCs from blood, sampled around 25 months after vaccination. The receptor comes from a man aged 45 to 70 who received an inactivated influenza vaccine.

The chain's CDR3 is CASSHPGIPNEKLFF. The CDR3 DNA reads as TGTGCCAGCAGCCATCCAGGGATTCCTAATGAAAAACTGTTTTTT. This sequence joins TRBV4-2 and TRBJ1-4, with D possibly TRBD1 on 5 matching bases. The CDR3 totals 15 residues. Trimming left V 3 bases short and J 3 bases short, with 11 bases between. The germline CDR1 and CDR2 sequences are LGHNA and YNFKEQ.